This T cell receptor (beta chain) emerged from a study of blood T cells in healthy people across ages. This CDR3 region has 14 residues. Germline V gene data show CDR1 as LGHNA and CDR2 as YSLEER. V lost 2 bases and J lost 5, with 9 bases in between. Through a sample-barcoded 5' primer and a J-beta primer mix, a second PCR was run for roughly 7 to 12 cycles. TCRdb re-analysed the 5' RACE reads in MiXCR, keeping a single row per CDR3 protein. Of hundreds of thousands of distinct CDR3 sequences detected, 25% to 30% appear once; the ten largest clones hold 15% to 20%. Sequencing was performed on blood. The rearrangement links TRBV4-3 to TRBJ1-4; the D is unclear. The receptor was isolated from a woman over 75 in good health. DNA for the CDR3: TGCGCCAGCAGCCAAAGCCCTCAGAATGAAAAACTGTTTTTT. Translated: CASSQSPQNEKLFF.